This passage covers 8 T cell receptor beta chains from one sample sequenced in a study of shared clonotypes between healthy human individuals. The assay was immunoSEQ multiplex PCR, and TCRdb's table has in-frame clones only and misses some. The sample includes a few million clones, 93% seen only once; the top ten take about 0.41%. What was sequenced was naive CD4+ T cells from PBMCs. The subset denotes: CD45RA+ positively selected. The receptor source for this set is a man aged 18 to 30 in good health. Some clones in this sample may be carry-over from other donors' samples.

V gene TRBV9 combines with J gene TRBJ2-5; 8 bases match TRBD1. Germline V lookup: CDR1 SGDLS, CDR2 YYNGEE. This CDR3 has 14 residues. The V and J ends lost 3 bases and 5 bases, in that order; junction bases with no gene match: 6. The CDR3 DNA reads TGTGCCAGCAGCGAATCAGGGGGCGGGGAGACCCAGTACTTC. Translated, it gives CASSESGGGETQYF.

V and J are TRBV28 and TRBJ1-5; D is unresolved. Germline assignment: CDR1 MDHEN and CDR2 SYDVKM. V lost 5 bases and J lost 11, with 22 bases in between. The CDR3 length is 15 residues. The CDR3 loop is CASSNPGRRGDSQHF. In nucleotides, the CDR3 is TGTGCCAGCAGTAACCCGGGCCGACGGGGTGACTCCCAGCATTTT.

This chain connects TRBV14 to TRBJ2-7; D possibly uses TRBD1 or TRBD2 (6 bases each). This CDR3 region has 14 residues. V was cut by 6 bases and J by 4 bases, with 16 bases left in between. Germline CDR1 SGHDN, CDR2 FVKESK. CDR3 protein: CASSRGLGIYEQYF. Here the CDR3 DNA reads TGTGCCAGCAGTCGGGGGCTCGGTATTTACGAGCAGTACTTC.

Concerning this clone: This CDR3 is also generated by other DNA sequences in the sample. The chain links TRBV2 to TRBJ2-3, with D possibly matching TRBD2 (5 bases). This CDR3 spans 12 amino acids. Trimming pared 7 bases from V and 4 bases from J, leaving 9 bases between. CDR1 and CDR2 (germline): SNHLY, FYNNEI. CDR3: CASKGDPDTQYF. The CDR3 DNA is TGTGCCAGCAAGGGAGACCCAGATACGCAGTATTTT.

The gene calls are TRBV9 and TRBJ2-1; 8 bases map to TRBD2. CDR3 length: 15 residues. V shed 0 bases and J 4 bases; nucleotides not matched to a gene: 3. In germline, CDR1 is SGDLS, CDR2 YYNGEE. The CDR3 is CASSVEVAGYNEQFF. CDR3 coding DNA: TGTGCCAGCAGCGTAGAGGTAGCGGGATACAATGAGCAGTTCTTC. The variable domain in full, with the rest retrieved from reference TRBV9 and TRBJ2-1, is DSGVTQTPKHLITATGQRVTLRCSPRSGDLSVYWYQQSLDQGLQFLIQYYNGEERAKGNILERFSAQQFPDLHSELNLSSLELGDSALYFCASSVEVAGYNEQFFGPGTRLTVL.

This clone was detected only once. This chain joins TRBV5-1 and TRBJ1-2; TRBD1 is a possible D gene (5 bases). CDR1 SGHRS and CDR2 YFSETQ come from the germline V gene. V lost 0 bases and J lost 7, with 13 bases in between. The CDR3 totals 14 residues. The CDR3 nucleotides read TGCGCCAGCAGCTTGGATTCAGGGTCCGGTGGCTACACCTTC. It encodes CASSLDSGSGGYTF.

This chain connects TRBV28 to TRBJ2-7; TRBD1 is a possible D gene (6 bases). Trimming left V 7 bases short and J 4 bases short, with 8 bases between. CDR3 length: 11 amino acids. Germline V gene sequence: CDR1 MDHEN, CDR2 SYDVKM. The CDR3 sequence: CASNRVYEQYF. The CDR3 DNA reads TGTGCCAGCAACAGGGTTTACGAGCAGTACTTC.

CDR3 protein: CSAAFRVEKLFF. CDR3 sequence (DNA): TGCAGCGCAGCTTTCAGGGTTGAAAAACTGTTTTTT. The chain uses TRBV29-1 and TRBJ1-4, with D tentatively TRBD1 (5 bases). The CDR3 loop spans 12 amino acids. Per the germline V gene, CDR1 is SQVTM and CDR2 is ANQGSEA. With 7 bases removed from V and 7 bases from J, the gap between germline ends came to 13 bases.